This passage covers 32 T cell receptor beta chains from one sample sequenced in a study of T cell repertoires in cytomegalovirus infection. TCRdb re-derived calls from the reads in MiXCR, one entry per CDR3 protein. The table includes some 900,000 distinct CDR3 sequences, 32% detected once. Antigens for these TCRs are unknown. Source: cultured CD8+ T cells from PBMCs, taken from culture after CMV antigen stimulation. The receptors derive from a human donor in good health (CMV status not recorded). Some clones in this sample may be carry-over from other donors' samples.

This clonotype was found a few times. The chain has TRBV28 and TRBJ1-2; 7 bases map to TRBD1. The CDR3 has 17 amino acids. V was pared by 5 bases and J by 0 bases, with 12 bases of the junction left unmatched. Germline V gives CDR1 MDHEN, CDR2 SYDVKM. The CDR3 reads CASSPPLPGQSNYGYTF. Here the CDR3 DNA reads TGTGCCAGCAGTCCCCCTCTCCCGGGACAGTCTAACTATGGCTACACCTTC.

This clonotype occurred a few times. In nucleotides, the CDR3 is TGTGCCAGCAGAGGGACAGGGGACTACAATGAGCAGTTCTTC. Translating it yields CASRGTGDYNEQFF. The gene calls are TRBV7-9 and TRBJ2-1; 10 bases map to TRBD1. The CDR3 covers 14 residues. Germline CDR1 reads SEHNR; CDR2 reads FQNEAQ (reference sequence). With 6 bases clipped from V and 3 bases from J, the junction kept 2 bases outside the gene matches.

This clonotype was found a few times. J is TRBJ2-6 and V is TRBV29-1; D not resolved. V was trimmed by 0 bases and J by 0 bases, leaving 6 bases between them. This CDR3 spans 15 amino acids. Germline CDR1 is SQVTM and CDR2 is ANQGSEA. CDR3 amino acids: CSVEDRRSGANVLTF. The CDR3 nucleotides read TGCAGCGTTGAAGATAGGCGCTCTGGGGCCAACGTCCTGACTTTC.

In this sample, this clonotype turned up a few times. The rearrangement joins TRBV27 to TRBJ1-1; D not resolved. The V end was cut by 4 bases, the J end by 3 bases, with 15 bases between. Germline V CDR1 and CDR2: MNHEY, SMNVEV (reference sequence). There are 15 residues in the CDR3. The CDR3 here is CASSWAGGSDTEAFF. The CDR3 nucleotides are TGTGCCAGCAGTTGGGCAGGAGGTAGTGACACTGAAGCTTTCTTT.

The chain employs TRBV19 and TRBJ1-5, with a weak D call TRBD1 (6 bases). Germline assignment: CDR1 LNHDA and CDR2 SQIVND (reference sequence). V was trimmed by 5 bases and J by 5 bases, leaving 16 bases between them. This CDR3 spans 15 amino acids. The CDR3: CASSVLRDTYQPQHF. The CDR3, as DNA: TGTGCCAGTAGTGTACTCCGGGACACATATCAGCCCCAGCATTTT. The entire variable domain, with the rest obtained from reference TRBV19 and TRBJ1-5, is as follows: DGGITQSPKYLFRKEGQNVTLSCEQNLNHDAMYWYRQDPGQGLRLIYYSQIVNDFQKGDIAEGYSVSREKKESFPLTVTSAQKNPTAFYLCASSVLRDTYQPQHFGDGTRLSIL.

The V gene is TRBV6-2 or TRBV6-3, the J gene TRBJ2-1; 7 positions agree with TRBD1. The CDR3 has 16 amino acids. J gave up 2 bases and V 0 bases, and 4 bases lay outside the gene matches. The germline gives CDR1 MNHEY, CDR2 SVGEGT. The CDR3 here is CASSYSGTDPYNEQFF. In DNA, the CDR3 is TGTGCCAGCAGTTACTCCGGGACAGACCCCTACAATGAGCAGTTCTTC.

This clonotype appeared a few times. The rearrangement joins TRBV28 to TRBJ2-3; D is perhaps TRBD1 (7 bases). This CDR3 comprises 18 residues. V shed 2 bases and J shed 4 bases, with 22 bases lying between them. The V gene's germline CDR1 is MDHEN and CDR2 SYDVKM. The CDR3 reads CASSLQGFRGWGADTQYF. CDR3 sequence (DNA): TGTGCCAGCAGTTTACAAGGCTTCAGGGGGTGGGGGGCAGATACGCAGTATTTT.

This clonotype was seen more than once but under ten times. Mismatch with germline at one junction end may stem from a read error. This chain connects TRBV7-9 to TRBJ2-1; no reliable D call. Germline V gene data show CDR1 as SEHNR and CDR2 as FQNEAQ (reference sequence). This CDR3 is 8 amino acids long. This CDR3 is CASSLFTF. CDR3 in DNA: TGTGCCAGCAGCTTATTTACCTTC.

V gene TRBV2 combines with J gene TRBJ2-1, with 9 bases matching TRBD1. Germline V CDR1 and CDR2: SNHLY, FYNNEI. J gave up 4 bases and V 7 bases, and 20 bases lay outside the gene matches. The CDR3 has 19 residues. CDR3 in DNA: TGTGCCAGCACAAACTTATTGGGACAGGGCGCTAAGACTTACAATGAGCAGTTCTTC. This gives the protein CASTNLLGQGAKTYNEQFF.

This clonotype was recorded many times. CDR3 coding DNA: TGTGCCAGCAGCCAACTTTGGCTCACAGATACGCAGTATTTT. As protein: CASSQLWLTDTQYF. The chain uses TRBV7-2 and TRBJ2-3; D call uncertain. This CDR3 spans 14 amino acids. Germline CDR1 is SGHTA and CDR2 is FQGNSA. V dropped 5 bases and J dropped 2 bases, with 11 bases sitting between them.

Points on this clonotype: This may be a read error, as it is one base from a much larger clone. This chain links TRBV7-9 with TRBJ2-1; maybe TRBD1 (6 bases). Trimming removed 3 bases from V and 5 bases from J, with 14 bases in between. The length of the CDR3 is 15 residues. Germline V CDR1 and CDR2: SEHNR, FQNEAQ (reference sequence). CDR3 in DNA: TGTGCCAGCAGCTTTACAGGGCTTAAAGACAATGAGCAGTTCTTC. It is translated as CASSFTGLKDNEQFF.

This clonotype was picked up many times. The gene calls are TRBV27 and TRBJ1-1; TRBD1 might be the D (5 bases). Germline-derived CDR1 and CDR2 are MNHEY and SMNVEV (reference sequence). Between the trimmed V and J ends, which lost 2 bases and 6 bases, there was a span of 10 bases. This CDR3 has 13 residues. CDR3: CASSLGGVAEAFF. In nucleotides, the CDR3 is TGTGCCAGCAGTTTAGGGGGGGTTGCTGAAGCTTTCTTT.

This clonotype was recorded a few times. The rearrangement joins TRBV6-5 to TRBJ1-1; unclear D gene. The CDR3 totals 15 residues. The germline V and J ends were trimmed by 3 bases and 8 bases, with 19 bases remaining between them. Germline V gene sequence: CDR1 MNHEY, CDR2 SVGAGI. For the CDR3, the DNA is TGTGCCAGCAGTTATTCCGGGTCGAGTGCGGGAGAAGCTTTCTTT. Protein product: CASSYSGSSAGEAFF.

V gene TRBV28 combines with J gene TRBJ1-1; 10 bases are a match to TRBD1. Trimming at V came to 6 bases and at J to 2 bases, leaving 6 bases not matched to a gene. Germline V CDR1 and CDR2: MDHEN, SYDVKM. The length of the CDR3 is 15 residues. The CDR3 spells CASRTRQGANTEAFF. The CDR3 DNA is TGTGCCAGCAGGACCCGACAGGGGGCAAACACTGAAGCTTTCTTT.

V and J are TRBV23-1 and TRBJ2-1; D is uncertain. TRBV23-1 is annotated as an ORF whose role is uncertain. Trimming stripped 2 bases from V and 5 bases from J, with 7 bases between. The CDR3 is 13 amino acids. CDR3 DNA: TGCGCCAGCAGTCAAAGGGTGGACAATGAGCAGTTCTTC. Amino acid sequence: CASSQRVDNEQFF.

This clonotype was seen only a few times. The chain has TRBV11-2 and TRBJ2-6; 10 bases agree with TRBD1. Trimming removed 0 bases from V and 2 bases from J; junction bases left unmatched: 13. Germline values: CDR1 SGHAT, CDR2 FQNNGV. This CDR3 comprises 21 residues. The CDR3 region is CASSLERGWGQGPPGANVLTF. The CDR3 DNA reads TGTGCCAGCAGCTTAGAAAGGGGCTGGGGACAGGGGCCCCCTGGGGCCAACGTCCTGACTTTC.

This clonotype was recorded once. The rearrangement links TRBV19 to TRBJ1-2; a weak D match, TRBD1 (6 bases). From germline, CDR1 is LNHDA and CDR2 SQIVND (reference sequence). The CDR3 covers 17 residues. The V and J ends lost 10 bases and 1 base respectively, with 25 bases between them. CDR3 coding DNA: TGTGCCACAACTGAGGGGGGACCGGCAACTTTTAACTATGGCTACACCTTC. It codes for CATTEGGPATFNYGYTF. Drawing the rest from reference TRBV19 and TRBJ1-2, the complete variable domain is DGGITQSPKYLFRKEGQNVTLSCEQNLNHDAMYWYRQDPGQGLRLIYYSQIVNDFQKGDIAEGYSVSREKKESFPLTVTSAQKNPTAFYLCATTEGGPATFNYGYTFGSGTRLTVV.

This clonotype has only a few counts. The rearrangement links TRBV10-3 to TRBJ2-1; 11 bases fit TRBD2. The ends lost 0 bases at V and 5 bases at J; junction bases unmatched: 9. CDR1 and CDR2 from the germline V gene are ENHRY and SYGVKD. The CDR3 totals 18 residues. The CDR3 DNA is TGTGCCATCAGTGAGTCCTGGCTAGCGGGGGGCCCGAACAATGAGCAGTTCTTC. Encoded protein: CAISESWLAGGPNNEQFF.

This clonotype was seen a few times. As DNA, the CDR3 is TGTGCCAGCAGTTACTCTAGGGAGGGAATGAAGAACACTGAAGCTTTCTTT. The encoded protein is CASSYSREGMKNTEAFF. V and J are TRBV6-6 and TRBJ1-1; D unclear. The V gene lost 0 bases and the J gene lost 1 base, with 15 bases spanning the gap. This CDR3 has 17 residues. Germline V lookup: CDR1 MNHNY, CDR2 SVGAGI (reference sequence).

The genes are TRBV29-1 and TRBJ2-3; 8 positions agree with TRBD1. Unmatched junction bases numbered 6, after V lost 3 bases and J lost 1 base. Germline CDR1 reads SQVTM; CDR2 reads ANQGSEA. This CDR3 region has 15 residues. CDR3 DNA sequence: TGCAGCGTTGAGCCCAGGGGGCTGGGCACAGATACGCAGTATTTT. This codes for CSVEPRGLGTDTQYF.

To note about this clonotype: A clone one base away is much larger, so this may be a read error. The chain employs TRBV7-2 and TRBJ2-2; D could derive from TRBD1 or TRBD2 (5 bases each). Per germline, CDR1 SGHTA and CDR2 FQGNSA. CDR3 size: 15 residues. The CDR3 is CASSPGTPGTGELVF. As DNA, the CDR3 is TGTGCCAGCAGCCCCGGGACCCCGGGGACCGGGGAGCTGGTTTTT.

As concerns this clonotype: The junction departs from the called germline gene at one end, perhaps through a read error. The chain recombines TRBV6-6 with TRBJ2-7, with a possible D match to TRBD2 (6 bases). Germline V gene lookup returns CDR1 MNHNY and CDR2 SVGAGI (reference sequence). The CDR3 covers 12 residues. For the CDR3, the DNA is TGTGCCAGCAGTTACGGCGGGGACGAGCTGTACTTC. Translating it yields CASSYGGDELYF.

Many counts were recorded for this clonotype. The chain is built from TRBV7-6 and TRBJ1-1, with D possibly matching TRBD1 (5 bases). The CDR3 loop spans 16 amino acids. Trimming shortened V by 5 bases and J by 4 bases, and 20 bases separated the two germline ends. In germline, CDR1 is SGHVS, CDR2 FNYEAQ. CDR3 sequence (DNA): TGTGCCAGCAGCCATATAAAGGGGAGTGGGAGCACTGAAGCTTTCTTT. Its translation is CASSHIKGSGSTEAFF.

On this clonotype itself: One end of the junction is discordant with germline, which a read error may explain. This rearrangement joins TRBV11-2 to TRBJ2-1; 8 bases map to TRBD2. CDR1 is SGHAT, CDR2 FQNNGV, per germline. CDR3 length equals 18 residues. This CDR3 is CASSLNGGALLSSNKQFF. The CDR3 nucleotides read TGTGCCAGCAGCTTGAACGGGGGGGCCTTATTGTCCTCCAATAAGCAGTTCTTC.

This clonotype was observed a handful of times. The CDR3 coding sequence is TGTGCCAGCAGTGGGATTCCCTACGAGCAGTACGTC. This translates into CASSGIPYEQYV. The chain employs TRBV28 and TRBJ2-7; unclear D gene. Germline values: CDR1 MDHEN, CDR2 SYDVKM. V shed 5 bases and J shed 2 bases, with 7 bases lying between them. This CDR3 spans 12 amino acids.

The J gene is TRBJ2-7, the V gene TRBV7-4; the match to TRBD1 covers 9 bases. The CDR3 loop spans 18 amino acids. CDR1 is SGHVT and CDR2 is SQSDAQ in the germline V gene. J was trimmed by 2 bases and V by 4 bases; bases with no gene match: 15. The CDR3 is CASSSPQYEDRGTYEQYF. Written as DNA, the CDR3 is TGTGCCAGCAGCTCCCCTCAATACGAGGACAGGGGAACCTACGAGCAGTACTTC.

This clonotype was counted ten times or more. The rearrangement uses TRBV2 and TRBJ1-5, with D unresolved. This CDR3 spans 14 amino acids. Per the germline V gene, CDR1 is SNHLY and CDR2 is FYNNEI. Trimming pared 4 bases from V and 5 bases from J, leaving 12 bases between. The CDR3 loop is CASSARTPYQPQHF. In DNA, the CDR3 is TGTGCCAGCAGTGCCCGGACCCCCTATCAGCCCCAGCATTTT.

This clonotype was recorded only once. The CDR3 DNA sequence: TGTGCCAGCAGCCCGGACAGGGGGGGGTTCTACGAGCAGTACGTC. Protein product: CASSPDRGGFYEQYV. V and J are TRBV5-3 and TRBJ2-7, with 10 bases fitting TRBD1. TRBV5-3 is an open reading frame, and its role is uncertain. V dropped 8 bases and J dropped 3; count of bases not matched to a gene: 11. The CDR3 has 15 amino acids.

This clonotype has just a few counts. V is TRBV18 and J is TRBJ2-3; D might be TRBD1 (6 bases). CDR3 length: 16 amino acids. Trimming removed 1 base at V and 2 bases at J, with 13 bases between. CDR1 is KGHSH and CDR2 is LQKENI in the germline V gene. CDR3 region: CASSPRRQELTDTQYF. The CDR3 region has the DNA TGTGCCAGCTCACCACGGAGACAGGAGCTCACAGATACGCAGTATTTT.

V and J are TRBV12-3 or TRBV12-4 and TRBJ2-1, with D unresolved. The germline V and J ends were trimmed by 2 bases and 10 bases, with 9 bases remaining between them. The CDR3 loop spans 12 amino acids. The CDR3 reads CASSLLPHEQFF. The CDR3 coding sequence is TGTGCCAGCAGTTTATTGCCACACGAGCAGTTCTTC.

This clonotype occurred once. A read error may explain this, as a much larger clone is one base away. The V gene is TRBV7-6, the J gene TRBJ2-7, with unresolved D. The CDR3 covers 15 residues. The germline V gene has CDR1 SGHVS and CDR2 FNYEAQ. V lost 6 bases and J lost 0, with 15 bases in between. The CDR3: CASSSAVQSSYEQYF. DNA for the CDR3: TGTGCCAGCAGTTCGGCCGTCCAAAGCTCCTACGAGCAGTACTTC.

The chain recombines TRBV4-2 with TRBJ2-2; 11 bases match TRBD2. CDR3 length equals 17 residues. J gave up 7 bases and V 6 bases, and 13 bases lay outside the gene matches. CDR1 is LGHNA, CDR2 YNFKEQ, per germline. This CDR3 is CASREGLAGGNLGELFF. The DNA for the CDR3 is TGTGCCAGCAGGGAGGGGCTAGCGGGGGGAAACCTCGGGGAGCTGTTTTTT.